This TCR beta chain emerged from a study of CD8 T cells in ankylosing spondylitis. Study-wide results and limits: Characteristic of ankylosing spondylitis blood, it appeared, was a TCR beta motif comprising several highly homologous variants.

Regarding this clonotype: Its target is not known.

TCRdb called the 5' RACE reads again in MiXCR, with one record for every CDR3 protein. Here the sample spans 25,000 to 30,000 distinct CDR3 sequences, 7.9% being singletons. The V end was cut by 4 bases, the J end by 3 bases, with 6 bases between. CDR3 size: 13 residues. Per germline, CDR1 SGHDN and CDR2 FVKESK. Sample: blood. The V gene is TRBV14, the J gene TRBJ2-2; the D is unclear. This clonotype was sampled from a male donor with ankylosing spondylitis or in good health (not recorded which). CDR3 DNA: TGTGCCAGCAGCCGCTCATACACCGGGGAGCTGTTTTTT. Its translation: CASSRSYTGELFF. Filled out from reference TRBV14 and TRBJ2-2, the complete variable domain reads EAGVTQFPSHSVIEKGQTVTLRCDPISGHDNLYWYRRVMGKEIKFLLHFVKESKQDESGMPNNRFLAERTGGTYSTLKVQPAELEDSGVYFCASSRSYTGELFFGEGSRLTVL.